This passage covers 32 T cell receptor beta chains from one sample sequenced in a study of shared clonotypes between healthy human individuals. Produced via immunoSEQ multiplex PCR; TCRdb's table is partial and in-frame only. Here the sample spans roughly 1,100,000 clones, approximately 70% being singletons. Input material: memory CD4+ T cells sorted from blood. The subset here: CD45RA-negative fraction. These receptors originate from a man younger than 30 in good health.

The chain couples TRBV28 to TRBJ1-3; D not certain. V lost 6 bases and J 5 bases, leaving 8 bases between the germline ends. The CDR3 runs 12 residues. CDR1 MDHEN and CDR2 SYDVKM come from the germline V gene. CDR3: CASRLARNTIYF. DNA of the CDR3: TGTGCCAGCAGGCTGGCGAGAAACACCATATATTTT.

The chain recombines TRBV7-6 with TRBJ1-6; perhaps TRBD1 as D (6 bases). In germline, CDR1 is SGHVS, CDR2 FNYEAQ. This CDR3 is 13 amino acids long. Deletions cut 6 bases from V and 10 bases from J, with 13 bases between. The CDR3 sequence is CASRPRGQSPLHF. CDR3 coding DNA: TGTGCCAGCAGGCCCAGGGGTCAGTCACCCCTCCACTTT. Filled out from reference TRBV7-6 and TRBJ1-6, the complete variable domain reads GAGVSQSPRYKVTKRGQDVALRCDPISGHVSLYWYRQALGQGPEFLTYFNYEAQQDKSGLPNDRFSAERPEGSISTLTIQRTEQRDSAMYRCASRPRGQSPLHFGNGTRLTVT.

This clone was observed many times. This chain uses TRBV5-1 with TRBJ2-3; D is possibly TRBD2 (6 bases). This CDR3 is built from 15 residues. The V gene's germline CDR1 is SGHRS and CDR2 YFSETQ. Trimming cost V 6 bases and J 1 base, with 15 bases left between them. The CDR3 bases are TGCGCCAGCAAGCCGGGAGATTGGGGCACAGATACGCAGTATTTT. As protein: CASKPGDWGTDTQYF.

The rearrangement joins TRBV19 to TRBJ2-1, with D possibly TRBD1 on 5 matching bases. V was trimmed by 4 bases and J by 0 bases, leaving 7 bases between them. This CDR3 contains 14 residues. Germline CDR1 reads LNHDA; CDR2 reads SQIVND (reference sequence). CDR3 sequence (DNA): TGTGCCAGTAGTAGGACACCCTCCTACAATGAGCAGTTCTTC. The encoded protein is CASSRTPSYNEQFF.

The chain carries TRBV12-2 and TRBJ2-3; the table's D call of TRBD2 was not tested on the DNA. TRBV12-2 is classified as a pseudogene. CDR3 length equals 15 residues. The CDR3 reads CASRRLAGAADTQYF. The CDR3 coding sequence is TGTGCAAGTCGCAGACTAGCGGGAGCGGCAGATACGCAGTATTTT.

This clone is a singleton in its sample. The chain carries TRBV9 and TRBJ1-1; 9 bases match TRBD1. CDR3 length equals 15 residues. Germline lookup yields CDR1 SGDLS and CDR2 YYNGEE. With V trimmed by 5 bases and J by 1 base, 6 bases remained unmatched. CDR3 loop: CASRRAGQGNTEAFF. The CDR3 DNA reads TGTGCCAGCAGGAGAGCGGGACAGGGGAACACTGAAGCTTTCTTT.

The chain's CDR3 is CATSSVPGLSGGELFF. CDR3 sequence (DNA): TGTGCCACCAGCAGTGTTCCGGGACTATCGGGCGGGGAGCTGTTTTTT. The rearrangement joins TRBV15 to TRBJ2-2; TRBD2 matches at 7 bases. V shed 3 bases and J 7 bases; nucleotides not matched to a gene: 11. This CDR3 has 16 amino acids. From germline, CDR1 is LNHNV and CDR2 YYDKDF (reference sequence).

V is TRBV10-3 and J is TRBJ2-1; 10 nucleotides align to TRBD2. J was trimmed by 5 bases and V by 6 bases; bases with no gene match: 4. Germline V gives CDR1 ENHRY, CDR2 SYGVKD. This CDR3 contains 14 residues. The chain's CDR3 is CAISEREGHNEQFF. Here the CDR3 DNA reads TGTGCCATCAGCGAGCGGGAGGGCCACAATGAGCAGTTCTTC.

This clone came up once. A read error may account for a junction end that differs from germline. The chain couples TRBV6-1 to TRBJ1-1; D unresolved. CDR1 is MNHNS and CDR2 is SASEGT in the germline V gene. This CDR3 is built from 13 residues. CDR3 amino acids: CASREEMNTEAFF. CDR3 DNA: TGTGCCAGCAGAGAAGAGATGAACACTGAAGCTTTCTTT.

In its sample, this clone was seen many times. The chain combines TRBV30 with TRBJ1-6; 7 bases match TRBD1. Germline loops: CDR1 GTSNPN, CDR2 SVGIG (reference sequence). The length of the CDR3 is 15 residues. V was clipped by 3 bases and J by 10 bases; unmatched bases: 12. The CDR3 DNA reads as TGTGCCTGGAGCGGGGACAGTGTGGACTGGTCACCCCTCCACTTT. Translating gives CAWSGDSVDWSPLHF.

The V call is TRBV21-1, the J call TRBJ2-7; TRBD2, the D gene given by the table, was not confirmed from the DNA. TRBV21-1 is marked as a pseudogene. This CDR3 contains 17 residues. CDR3 coding DNA: TGTGCCAGCAGCAAAAGGCTAGCGGCCCCGCGGCGGTGCGAGCAGTACTTC. Its translation is CASSKRLAAPRRCEQYF.

The V call is TRBV5-1, the J call TRBJ2-3; D possibly corresponds to TRBD1 (6 bases). Per the germline V gene, CDR1 is SGHRS and CDR2 is YFSETQ. The CDR3 loop spans 16 amino acids. With 0 bases removed from V and 4 bases from J, the gap between germline ends came to 15 bases. In DNA, the CDR3 is TGCGCCAGCAGCTTGGAGGCAGGGGCTCTCGCAGATACGCAGTATTTT. It is translated as CASSLEAGALADTQYF.

The chain recombines TRBV5-6 with TRBJ1-3; D is unclear. The germline V gene encodes CDR1 SGHDT and CDR2 YYEEEE. The CDR3 extends over 15 amino acids. Trimming stripped 6 bases from V and 0 bases from J, with 13 bases between. The DNA for the CDR3 is TGTGCCAGCAACCGAGGAGGTGTCTCTGGAAACACCATATATTTT. It specifies CASNRGGVSGNTIYF.

The chain has TRBV19 and TRBJ1-1; D not certain. Trimming stripped 0 bases from V and 7 bases from J, with 6 bases between. This CDR3 is 12 amino acids long. Germline lookup yields CDR1 LNHDA and CDR2 SQIVND (reference sequence). As DNA, the CDR3 is TGTGCCAGTAGTATAGAAGCTGGTGAAGCTTTCTTT. Protein: CASSIEAGEAFF.

This clone was seen a handful of times. The CDR3 DNA reads as TGTGCCAGCAGTCCCCAGGGAAATCAGCCCCAGCATTTT. The encoded protein is CASSPQGNQPQHF. The chain employs TRBV2 and TRBJ1-5; tentatively, D is TRBD1 (5 bases). CDR1 is SNHLY and CDR2 is FYNNEI in the germline V gene. V was shortened by 5 bases and J by 4 bases, with 9 bases between the two germline ends. This CDR3 contains 13 residues.

J is TRBJ2-6 and V is TRBV9; D remains unclear. V was pared by 1 base and J by 3 bases, with 5 bases between. This CDR3 contains 14 residues. CDR1 and CDR2 (germline): SGDLS, YYNGEE. The CDR3 loop is CASSVQGGANVLTF. CDR3 sequence (DNA): TGTGCCAGCAGCGTACAAGGTGGGGCCAACGTCCTGACTTTC.

CDR3 coding DNA: TGCAGCGTTGGGCGCAGTAGCTCCTATAATTCACCCCTCCACTTT. Residues: CSVGRSSSYNSPLHF. J is TRBJ1-6 and V is TRBV29-1, with D unclear. The ends were cut back, 4 bases at V and 0 bases at J, with 10 bases in the middle. The germline V gene has CDR1 SQVTM and CDR2 ANQGSEA. CDR3 size: 15 residues.

The rearrangement uses TRBV5-8 and TRBJ2-7; D remains ambiguous. Germline V gene data show CDR1 as SGHTS and CDR2 as YDEGEE. The CDR3 extends over 14 amino acids. Trimming took off 6 bases at V and 2 bases at J, with 15 bases between the two ends. CDR3 sequence (DNA): TGTGCCAGCAACTACAAGGGCTCAGCCTACGAGCAGTACTTC. Translating gives CASNYKGSAYEQYF. The full variable domain, rest sourced from reference TRBV5-8 and TRBJ2-7, is EAGVTQSPTHLIKTRGQQATLRCSPISGHTSVYWYQQALGLGLQFLLWYDEGEERNRGNFPPRFSGRQFPNYSSELNVNALELEDSALYLCASNYKGSAYEQYFGPGTRLTVT.

The V and J genes are TRBV18 and TRBJ2-7; TRBD2 agrees at 15 bases. The CDR3 sequence is 16 residues long. Germline CDR1 reads KGHSH; CDR2 reads LQKENI. Losses at the gene ends were 3 bases for V and 5 bases for J; bases not matched to a gene: 5. The CDR3 is CASSPMGLAGGDEQYF. Here the CDR3 DNA reads TGTGCCAGCTCACCCATGGGACTAGCGGGGGGTGACGAGCAGTACTTC.

The V call is TRBV5-1, the J call TRBJ1-4; D remains ambiguous. Germline CDR1 SGHRS, CDR2 YFSETQ. This CDR3 is built from 17 residues. Trimming pared 2 bases from V and 4 bases from J, leaving 18 bases between. The CDR3 DNA reads TGCGCCAGCAGCTTTGCTTCCCCCCTACAGCTTAATGAAAAACTGTTTTTT. It codes for CASSFASPLQLNEKLFF.

This chain connects TRBV9 to TRBJ2-3, with 7 bases identical to TRBD2. With V trimmed by 0 bases and J by 2 bases, 6 bases remained unmatched. The V gene's germline CDR1 is SGDLS and CDR2 YYNGEE. The CDR3 length is 16 residues. The CDR3 loop is CASSVGGTIATDTQYF. The CDR3 coding sequence is TGTGCCAGCAGCGTAGGAGGGACTATCGCCACAGATACGCAGTATTTT.

The V and J genes are TRBV4-2 and TRBJ2-7; D is possibly TRBD1 (6 bases). Trimming stripped 1 base from V and 3 bases from J, with 7 bases between. Per the germline V gene, CDR1 is LGHNA and CDR2 is YNFKEQ. This CDR3 comprises 13 residues. The CDR3: CASSQGTVYEQYF. The CDR3 bases are TGTGCCAGCAGCCAAGGGACAGTCTACGAGCAGTACTTC.

V and J are TRBV11-3 and TRBJ2-5; D may be TRBD2 (5 bases). V was cut by 5 bases and J by 1 base, with 8 bases left in between. The CDR3 totals 13 residues. Germline V gene lookup returns CDR1 SGHNT and CDR2 YENEEA. CDR3 protein: CASSPGVQETQYF. CDR3 coding DNA: TGTGCCAGCAGCCCCGGGGTCCAAGAGACCCAGTACTTC.

CDR3 amino acids: CASSPRQQAKNIQYF. The CDR3 DNA reads as TGTGCCAGCAGTCCTAGACAGCAGGCCAAAAACATTCAGTACTTC. This chain connects TRBV28 to TRBJ2-4; perhaps TRBD1 as D (5 bases). With 5 bases removed from V and 1 base from J, the gap between germline ends came to 12 bases. The CDR3 consists of 15 residues. Per germline, CDR1 MDHEN and CDR2 SYDVKM.

The rearrangement uses TRBV5-6 and TRBJ2-3; 13 positions match TRBD2. This CDR3 spans 17 amino acids. The J segment lost 2 bases and the V segment lost 4 bases, leaving 7 bases of the junction unmatched. Germline-derived CDR1 and CDR2 are SGHDT and YYEEEE. For the CDR3, the DNA is TGTGCCAGCAGCCGAGATGGGACTAGCGGGGCCACAGATACGCAGTATTTT. Amino acids: CASSRDGTSGATDTQYF.

On this clone itself: A read error likely explains this, since a far larger clone differs by one base. The chain combines TRBV30 with TRBJ2-6, with D perhaps TRBD1 (6 bases). The CDR3 contains 15 residues. In germline, CDR1 is GTSNPN, CDR2 SVGIG (reference sequence). For the CDR3, the DNA is TGTGCCTGGACCCAGGACAGCTCTGGGGCCGACGTCCTGACTTTC. This codes for CAWTQDSSGADVLTF.

CDR3 sequence: CASSLMDRGTEAFF. The CDR3 region has the DNA TGCGCCAGCAGCTTGATGGACAGGGGCACTGAAGCTTTCTTT. The V gene is TRBV5-1, the J gene TRBJ1-1; 9 bases agree with TRBD1. The germline gives CDR1 SGHRS, CDR2 YFSETQ. CDR3 size: 14 residues. The V gene end was trimmed by 1 base and the J gene end by 4 bases; junction bases not matched to a gene: 2.

This chain uses TRBV7-3 with TRBJ2-5; D perhaps matches TRBD2 (6 bases). Germline values: CDR1 SGHTA, CDR2 FQGTGA. The germline V and J ends were trimmed by 3 bases and 0 bases, with 17 bases remaining between them. This CDR3 comprises 17 residues. CDR3 protein: CASSFRAGFNYQETQYF. The CDR3 coding sequence is TGTGCCAGCAGCTTTCGGGCGGGGTTTAATTACCAAGAGACCCAGTACTTC.

CDR3 residues: CASSFRNTGELFF. CDR3 bases: TGTGCCAGCAGCTTTAGGAACACCGGGGAGCTGTTTTTT. V and J are TRBV7-9 and TRBJ2-2; the D is unclear. The CDR3 is 13 amino acids. V was cut by 3 bases and J by 1 base, with 3 bases left in between. CDR1 and CDR2 from the germline V gene are SEHNR and FQNEAQ (reference sequence).

This clone was counted many times. This chain joins TRBV10-1 and TRBJ2-5, with TRBD2 identical over 7 bases. In germline, CDR1 is WNHNN, CDR2 SYGVQD (reference sequence). V trimming: 4 bases; J trimming: 4 bases; junction bases outside the gene matches: 3. The CDR3 is 13 residues long. The CDR3 spells CASSVSGGETQYF. CDR3 nucleotide sequence: TGCGCCAGCAGTGTCTCGGGGGGAGAGACCCAGTACTTC.

This chain links TRBV10-2 with TRBJ2-7; D not certain. The CDR3 covers 15 residues. CDR1 WSHSY and CDR2 SAAADI come from the germline V gene. The V and J ends lost 3 bases and 3 bases respectively, with 15 bases between them. The CDR3 sequence is CASSEFGSPNYEQYF. CDR3 sequence (DNA): TGCGCCAGCAGTGAATTTGGGTCCCCTAACTACGAGCAGTACTTC.

The chain carries TRBV4-3 and TRBJ2-1; 7 bases are a match to TRBD2. The CDR3 runs to 16 residues. The V segment lost 1 base and the J segment 6 bases; nucleotides outside the gene matches: 9. CDR1 LGHNA and CDR2 YSLEER come from the germline V gene. The CDR3 sequence: CASSQGAAGVSNEQFF. The CDR3 DNA sequence: TGCGCCAGCAGCCAAGGGGCCGCGGGAGTCAGCAATGAGCAGTTCTTC.